The 2 T cell receptor beta chains given below trace back to one sample, sequenced in a study of tumor and adjacent non-tumor tissue in lung cancer. No cell sorting was done before RNA was extracted from the tissue. TCRbeta libraries were built with three rounds of nested PCR, modified from ARM-PCR. TCRdb ran MiXCR on the multiplex PCR reads and lists one entry per CDR3 protein. The sample consists of 90,000 or so distinct CDR3 sequences, about 61% of them appearing once. The sample comprised lung tumor tissue. The source is a man between 65 and 85 years old with non-small cell lung cancer.

The rearrangement uses TRBV7-9 and TRBJ1-4, with 7 bases identical to TRBD1. Germline V gene sequence: CDR1 SEHNR, CDR2 FQNEAQ (reference sequence). The CDR3 is made up of 16 amino acids. J was trimmed by 5 bases and V by 5 bases; bases with no gene match: 11. The CDR3 coding sequence is TGTGCCAGCAGCCAATCTGCCGGGACAGCAAATGAAAAACTGTTTTTT. It yields the protein CASSQSAGTANEKLFF.

This clonotype came up many times. The rearrangement uses TRBV5-6 and TRBJ2-7; D is unclear. This CDR3 region has 16 residues. V was clipped by 4 bases and J by 1 base, with 18 bases between them. The V gene's germline CDR1 is SGHDT and CDR2 YYEEEE. CDR3 in DNA: TGTGCCAGCAGCGCCCCTATTCTGGCAGGATCCTACGAGCAGTACTTC. Translating it yields CASSAPILAGSYEQYF.